This record concerns one T cell receptor (beta chain) sequence. This clone has only one observation. Which antigen it targets is not known. Base-call qualities are not available, and no considerably larger clone is one nucleotide away. The record originates from a study of blood T cell repertoires in COVID-19 (dated by TCRdb to 2020 to 2022). Looking at the study overall: Samples from collaborators originated in the United States, Italy and Spain and spanned both the acute and convalescent phases of COVID-19. Deeply sampled blood TCRbeta repertoires from subjects exposed to, actively infected with, or recovered from COVID-19 were included in the dataset. The samples were drawn from the first 160 participants of the ongoing ImmuneRACE study and from under 1,500 subjects provided by 6 global collaborators. The repertoires were made available in a free public database intended to serve as a resource for research on the immune response to SARS-CoV-2. Where HLA class I and class II types were available, the types were taken from metadata supplied by the sample provider, not from assay-based typing. The prospective study material was composed of cDNA or gDNA derived from T cells, B-cell-depleted T cells, or PBMCs. A de-identified subject ID, COVID-19 status, age in years and sex were almost always included in the sample metadata. Summary of the overall study and its limitations: Clinical and demographic metadata were provided uncurated, with the amount varying by source and participant.

In the prospective study, participants were roughly 18 to 95 years old, resided in about two dozen geographic areas of the United States, and were enrolled through a virtual design. In the prospective study, cohorts were assigned on the basis of participant-reported clinical history obtained from a screening survey and a study questionnaire. Exposed participants had been in contact, within 2 weeks of entering the study, with a person who had a PCR-confirmed or clinician-diagnosed case of COVID-19. Mobile phlebotomists in the prospective study collected whole blood, serum and a nasopharyngeal or oropharyngeal swab from every participant. Additional blood draws and questionnaires over a roughly two-month period could optionally be provided by prospective study participants. Prospective study blood samples were shipped either frozen or at room temperature before DNA extraction. Via the germline V gene, CDR1 is SGHAT and CDR2 FQNNGV. The CDR3 holds 14 amino acids from the cysteine to the phenylalanine. The DNA shown is the 42-base CDR3, in frame from base 1. V lost 5 bases and J lost 7 bases; the stretch between them is 12 bases long.

TCRbeta CDR3 regions were amplified from genomic DNA using the immunoSEQ Assay, a bias-controlled multiplex PCR. As for how the authors treated the data: Within the assay, amplification of reference gene primers was used to estimate how many nucleated cells each sample contained. To quantify the absolute abundance of each unique TCRbeta CDR3 rearrangement, sequence reads were collapsed and filtered. Productive Simpson clonality was computed per sample as the square root of Simpson's diversity index over productive rearrangements. Held by TCRdb, this immuneACCESS table contains in-frame sequences only and omits some clones. Under half of the omission traces to an unresolved V gene where checked; the cause of the rest is unknown. For V, J and clone size, that table is used; D and trimming come from the DNA. Across this sample there are approximately 300,000 clones, with roughly 90% seen only once. In total, the top ten clones hold roughly 3.6% of the sample.

Sample: PBMCs or T cells enriched from blood (not recorded which). This clonotype was obtained from a woman aged 25 to 39 who had been exposed to COVID-19. Here the chain combines TRBV11-2 and TRBJ1-6, with the identity of the D gene unclear. The nucleotides are TGTGCCAGCAGCGGCCGGGATCGAAATTCACCCCTCCACTTT. Translated, this gives CASSGRDRNSPLHF.